This T cell receptor beta chain was identified in a study of response to subunit inactivated influenza vaccine. Study results and limitations: The authors offered the suggestion that each seasonal influenza vaccination recruits few new T cells.

This clonotype was seen many times. What it binds is unknown. Using its own MiXCR run on the RT-PCR reads, TCRdb lists one record per CDR3 protein. Of around 790,000 distinct CDR3 sequences in the sample, roughly 20% were seen once. V lost 0 bases and J lost 5; bases outside the gene matches: 3. This CDR3 is 15 amino acids long. The germline gives CDR1 LNHNV, CDR2 YYDKDF (reference sequence). This chain links TRBV15 with TRBJ1-4; 7 bases agree with TRBD1. The sequence derives from a man between 45 and 60 years old who received an inactivated influenza vaccine. The specimen comprised PBMCs from blood, sampled roughly 5 days after vaccination. The CDR3 region is CATSRDKGQNEKLFF. CDR3 bases: TGTGCCACCAGCAGAGATAAGGGACAGAATGAAAAACTGTTTTTT.